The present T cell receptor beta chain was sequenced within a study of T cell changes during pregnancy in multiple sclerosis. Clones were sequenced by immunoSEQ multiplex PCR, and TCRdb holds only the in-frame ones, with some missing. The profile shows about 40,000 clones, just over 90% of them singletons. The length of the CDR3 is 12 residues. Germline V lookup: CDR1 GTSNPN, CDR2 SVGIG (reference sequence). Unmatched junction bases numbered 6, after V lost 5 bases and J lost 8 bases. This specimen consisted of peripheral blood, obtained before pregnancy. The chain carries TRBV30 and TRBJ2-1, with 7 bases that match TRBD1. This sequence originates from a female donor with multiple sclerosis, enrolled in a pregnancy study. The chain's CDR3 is CAWGDRADEQFF. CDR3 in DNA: TGTGCCTGGGGAGACAGGGCGGATGAGCAGTTCTTC. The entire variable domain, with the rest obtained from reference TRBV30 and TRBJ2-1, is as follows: SQTIHQWPATLVQPVGSPLSLECTVEGTSNPNLYWYRQAAGRGLQLLFYSVGIGQISSEVPQNLSASRPQDRQFILSSKKLLLSDSGFYLCAWGDRADEQFFGPGTRLTVL.